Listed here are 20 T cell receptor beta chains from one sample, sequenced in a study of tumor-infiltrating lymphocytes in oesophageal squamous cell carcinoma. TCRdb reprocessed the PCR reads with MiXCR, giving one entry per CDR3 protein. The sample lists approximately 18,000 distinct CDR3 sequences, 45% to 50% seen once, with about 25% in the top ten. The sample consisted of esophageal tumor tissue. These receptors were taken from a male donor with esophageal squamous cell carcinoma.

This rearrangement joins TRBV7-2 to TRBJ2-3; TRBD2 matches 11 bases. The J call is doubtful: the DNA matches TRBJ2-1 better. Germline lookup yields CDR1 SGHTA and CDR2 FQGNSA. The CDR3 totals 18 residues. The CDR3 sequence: CASSSVDLLAGGYNEQFF. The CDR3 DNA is TGTGCCAGCAGCTCGGTGGATTTGCTAGCGGGAGGTTACAATGAGCAGTTCTTC.

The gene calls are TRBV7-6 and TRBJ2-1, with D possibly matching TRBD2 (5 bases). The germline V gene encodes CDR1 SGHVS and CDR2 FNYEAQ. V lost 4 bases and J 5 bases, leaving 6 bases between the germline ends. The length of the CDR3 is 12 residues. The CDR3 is CASSSGNNEQFF. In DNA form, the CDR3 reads TGTGCCAGCAGCTCCGGGAACAATGAGCAGTTCTTC.

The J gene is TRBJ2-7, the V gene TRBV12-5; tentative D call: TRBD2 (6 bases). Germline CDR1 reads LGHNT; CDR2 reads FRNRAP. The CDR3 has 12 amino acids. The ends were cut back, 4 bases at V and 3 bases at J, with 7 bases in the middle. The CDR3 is CASGWDFYEQYF. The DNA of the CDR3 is TGTGCTAGTGGTTGGGACTTCTACGAGCAGTACTTC.

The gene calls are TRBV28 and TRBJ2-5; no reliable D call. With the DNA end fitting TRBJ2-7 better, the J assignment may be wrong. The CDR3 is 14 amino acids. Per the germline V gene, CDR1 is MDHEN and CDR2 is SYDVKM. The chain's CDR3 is CASSLFGHTYEQYF. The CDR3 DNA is TGTGCCAGCAGTTTGTTCGGGCATACCTACGAGCAGTACTTC.

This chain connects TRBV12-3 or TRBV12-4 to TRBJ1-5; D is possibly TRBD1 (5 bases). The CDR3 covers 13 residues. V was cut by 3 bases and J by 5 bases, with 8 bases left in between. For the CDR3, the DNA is TGTGCCAGCAGTTTTCGGGGGGATCAGCCCCAGCATTTT. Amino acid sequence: CASSFRGDQPQHF.

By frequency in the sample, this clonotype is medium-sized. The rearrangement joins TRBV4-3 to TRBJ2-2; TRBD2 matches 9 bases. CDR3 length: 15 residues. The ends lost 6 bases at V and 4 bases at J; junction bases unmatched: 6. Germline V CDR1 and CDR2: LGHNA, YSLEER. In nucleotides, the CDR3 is TGCGCCAGCAGTTCGACTAGCGGCGGCACCGGGGAGCTGTTTTTT. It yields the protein CASSSTSGGTGELFF.

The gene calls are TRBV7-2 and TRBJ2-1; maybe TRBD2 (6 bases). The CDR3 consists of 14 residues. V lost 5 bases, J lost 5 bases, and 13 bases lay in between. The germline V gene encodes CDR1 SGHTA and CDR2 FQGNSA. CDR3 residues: CASSIGLHNNEQFF. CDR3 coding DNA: TGTGCCAGCAGCATTGGACTACATAACAATGAGCAGTTCTTC.

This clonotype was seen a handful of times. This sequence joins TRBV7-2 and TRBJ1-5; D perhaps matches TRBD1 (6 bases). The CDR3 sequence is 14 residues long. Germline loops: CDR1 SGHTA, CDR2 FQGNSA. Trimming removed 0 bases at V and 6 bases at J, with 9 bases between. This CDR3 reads CASSLAGGGQPQHF. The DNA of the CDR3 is TGTGCCAGCAGCTTAGCAGGGGGGGGTCAGCCCCAGCATTTT.

The chain's CDR3 is CASSYGQGGETQYF. CDR3 bases: TGTGCCAGCAGCTATGGACAAGGAGGGGAGACCCAGTACTTC. The V and J genes are TRBV7-2 and TRBJ2-3, with a weak D call TRBD2 (6 bases). The DNA end lines up better with TRBJ2-5; the J call may be wrong. From germline, CDR1 is SGHTA and CDR2 FQGNSA. This CDR3 comprises 14 residues.

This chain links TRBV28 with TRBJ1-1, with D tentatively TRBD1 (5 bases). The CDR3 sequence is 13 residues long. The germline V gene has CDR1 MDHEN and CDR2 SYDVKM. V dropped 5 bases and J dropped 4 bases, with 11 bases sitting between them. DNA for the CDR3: TGTGCCAGCAGTCCATACGACAGCACTGAAGCTTTCTTT. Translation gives CASSPYDSTEAFF.

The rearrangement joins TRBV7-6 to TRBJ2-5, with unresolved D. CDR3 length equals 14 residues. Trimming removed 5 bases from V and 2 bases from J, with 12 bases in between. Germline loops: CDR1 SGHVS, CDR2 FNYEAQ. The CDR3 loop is CASSPGDFQETQYF. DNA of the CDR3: TGTGCCAGCAGCCCTGGGGATTTTCAAGAGACCCAGTACTTC.

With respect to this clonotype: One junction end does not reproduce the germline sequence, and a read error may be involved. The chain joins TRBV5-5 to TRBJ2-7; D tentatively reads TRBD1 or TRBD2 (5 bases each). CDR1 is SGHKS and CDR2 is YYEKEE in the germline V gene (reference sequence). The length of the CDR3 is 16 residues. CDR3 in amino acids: CASSLGLLADTGELYF. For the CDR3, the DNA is TGTGCCAGCAGCCTCGGGCTTCTCGCGGACACCGGGGAGCTGTACTTC.

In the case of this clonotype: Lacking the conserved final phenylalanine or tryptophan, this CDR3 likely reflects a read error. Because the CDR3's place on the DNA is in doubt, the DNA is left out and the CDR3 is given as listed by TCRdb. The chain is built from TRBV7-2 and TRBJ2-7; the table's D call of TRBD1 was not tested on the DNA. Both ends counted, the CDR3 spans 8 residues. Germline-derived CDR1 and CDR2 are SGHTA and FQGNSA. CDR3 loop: CASSFFGA.

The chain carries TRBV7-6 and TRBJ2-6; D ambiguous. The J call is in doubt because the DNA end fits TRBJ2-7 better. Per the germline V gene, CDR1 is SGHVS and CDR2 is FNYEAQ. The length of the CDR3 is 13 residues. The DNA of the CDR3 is TGTGCCAGCAGCCGATTCCCTCACTATCGGCAGTACTTC. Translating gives CASSRFPHYRQYF.

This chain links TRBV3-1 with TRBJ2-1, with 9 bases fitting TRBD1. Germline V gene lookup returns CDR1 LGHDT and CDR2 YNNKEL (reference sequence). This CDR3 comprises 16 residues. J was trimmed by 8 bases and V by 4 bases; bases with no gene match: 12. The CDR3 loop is CASSRDRDRVIHEQFF. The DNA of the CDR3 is TGTGCCAGCAGCCGAGACCGGGACAGGGTAATCCATGAGCAGTTCTTC.

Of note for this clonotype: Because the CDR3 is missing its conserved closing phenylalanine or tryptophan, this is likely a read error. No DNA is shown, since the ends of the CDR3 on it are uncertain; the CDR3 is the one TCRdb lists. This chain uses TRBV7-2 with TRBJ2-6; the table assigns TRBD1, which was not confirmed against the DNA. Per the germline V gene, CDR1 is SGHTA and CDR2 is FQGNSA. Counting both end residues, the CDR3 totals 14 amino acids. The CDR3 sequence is CASSRTLYEQYFGA.

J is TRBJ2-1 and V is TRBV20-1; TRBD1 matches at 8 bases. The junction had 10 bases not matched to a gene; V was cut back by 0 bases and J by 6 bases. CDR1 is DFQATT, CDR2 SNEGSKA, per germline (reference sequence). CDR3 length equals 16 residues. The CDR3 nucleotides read TGCAGTGCTAGAGATATCGGGACAGGATTTGGCAATGAGCAGTTCTTC. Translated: CSARDIGTGFGNEQFF.

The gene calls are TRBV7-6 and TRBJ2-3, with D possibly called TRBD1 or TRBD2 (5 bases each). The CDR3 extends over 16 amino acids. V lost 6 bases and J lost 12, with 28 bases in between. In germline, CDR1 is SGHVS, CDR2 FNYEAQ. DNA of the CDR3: TGTGCCAGCAGGAAGAGGGGCTTCGACGTTGGGGAGACCCAGTATTTT. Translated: CASRKRGFDVGETQYF.

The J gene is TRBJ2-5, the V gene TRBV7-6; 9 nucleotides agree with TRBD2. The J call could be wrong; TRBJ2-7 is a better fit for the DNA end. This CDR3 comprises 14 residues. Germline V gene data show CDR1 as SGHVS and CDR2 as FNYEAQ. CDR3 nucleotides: TGTGCCAGCAGCACTAGCGGGCCTACCTACGAGCAGTACTTC. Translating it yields CASSTSGPTYEQYF.

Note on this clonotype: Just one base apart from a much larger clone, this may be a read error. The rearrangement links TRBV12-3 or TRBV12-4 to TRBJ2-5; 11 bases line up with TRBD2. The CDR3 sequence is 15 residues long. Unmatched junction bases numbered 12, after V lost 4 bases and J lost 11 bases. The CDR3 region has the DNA TGTGCCAGCAGTTCCGGGACTAGCGGAGACAATGAGCAGTACTTC. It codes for CASSSGTSGDNEQYF.